These 29 T cell receptor beta chains share one sample of origin, sequenced in a study of cytomegalovirus exposure and HLA in healthy donors (dated by TCRdb to 2016 to 2017). Libraries were made using the immunoSEQ multiplex PCR assay. The multiplex PCR relied on a mix of 60 forward primers for TCR Vbeta segments and 13 reverse primers for TCR Jbeta segments. TCRdb took over this immuneACCESS table, retaining in-frame rearrangements with V and J assigned. Such tables are incomplete; in checked studies, under half of the missing clones stem from an unresolved V gene, and the remainder is unexplained. Here the sample has around 84,000 clones; 60% to 80% occur a single time. About 3% of the sample belongs to the ten largest clones. Material for sequencing was PBMCs. Receptors were obtained from a man in his fifties or sixties in good health and CMV-seronegative.

V gene TRBV5-1 combines with J gene TRBJ2-1; no firm D call. From germline, CDR1 is SGHRS and CDR2 YFSETQ. The CDR3 loop spans 16 amino acids. Trimming stripped 0 bases from V and 10 bases from J, with 20 bases between. The CDR3 sequence: CASSLAPSTFGREQFF. CDR3 in DNA: TGCGCCAGCAGCTTGGCTCCGAGTACGTTCGGTCGAGAGCAGTTCTTC.

This clone was picked up one time. V usage is TRBV11-2 and J usage is TRBJ1-1, with TRBD1 identical over 7 bases. V dropped 4 bases and J dropped 4; count of bases not matched to a gene: 9. CDR3 length: 15 residues. Germline V gene lookup returns CDR1 SGHAT and CDR2 FQNNGV. CDR3 sequence: CASSSPEGATTEAFF. The CDR3 DNA reads as TGTGCCAGCAGCTCTCCCGAGGGGGCGACCACTGAAGCTTTCTTT. The variable domain in full, completed from reference TRBV11-2 and TRBJ1-1, reads EAGVAQSPRYKIIEKRQSVAFWCNPISGHATLYWYQQILGQGPKLLIQFQNNGVVDDSQLPKDRFSAERLKGVDSTLKIQPAKLEDSAVYLCASSSPEGATTEAFFGQGTRLTVV.

This clone showed up just once. The CDR3 DNA follows: TGTGCCAGCAGCTGGACCTCGAGCCCAACCGGACAGGGCAGCGAGCAGTACTTC. This encodes CASSWTSSPTGQGSEQYF. The rearrangement joins TRBV5-6 to TRBJ2-7; 8 nucleotides agree with TRBD1. The CDR3 loop spans 18 amino acids. Trimming at V came to 3 bases and at J to 6 bases, leaving 20 bases not matched to a gene. The germline CDR1 and CDR2 sequences are SGHDT and YYEEEE.

The CDR3 sequence: CAWSNLGGEGENTEAFF. CDR3 nucleotide sequence: TGTGCCTGGAGTAACCTCGGTGGGGAGGGGGAGAACACTGAAGCTTTCTTT. The J gene is TRBJ1-1, the V gene TRBV30; maybe TRBD1 (6 bases). V lost 2 bases and J 1 base, leaving 20 bases between the germline ends. This CDR3 has 17 amino acids. CDR1 and CDR2 (germline): GTSNPN, SVGIG (reference sequence). Full variable domain (remainder filled in from reference TRBV30 and TRBJ1-1): SQTIHQWPATLVQPVGSPLSLECTVEGTSNPNLYWYRQAAGRGLQLLFYSVGIGQISSEVPQNLSASRPQDRQFILSSKKLLLSDSGFYLCAWSNLGGEGENTEAFFGQGTRLTVV.

The chain combines TRBV18 with TRBJ1-4, with TRBD1 matching 8 bases. Germline CDR1 reads KGHSH; CDR2 reads LQKENI. Trimming removed 6 bases from V and 1 base from J; junction bases left unmatched: 7. The CDR3 is 16 residues long. The CDR3 is CASSPGQGGTNEKLFF. CDR3 nucleotide sequence: TGTGCCAGCTCGCCCGGACAGGGAGGAACTAATGAAAAACTGTTTTTT.

The chain has TRBV5-1 and TRBJ2-2; a possible D gene is TRBD1 (6 bases). The V and J ends lost 3 bases and 1 base respectively, with 16 bases between them. The V gene's germline CDR1 is SGHRS and CDR2 YFSETQ. The CDR3 has 17 amino acids. The CDR3, as DNA: TGCGCCAGCAGCTGGAGCGCCGGGACACAGAACACCGGGGAGCTGTTTTTT. It yields the protein CASSWSAGTQNTGELFF.

The chain combines TRBV19 with TRBJ1-3, with 8 bases that match TRBD1. The germline CDR1 and CDR2 sequences are LNHDA and SQIVND (reference sequence). The CDR3 extends over 13 amino acids. The CDR3 spells CAAATGAGNTIYF. DNA of the CDR3: TGTGCGGCAGCGACAGGGGCTGGAAACACCATATATTTT.

The chain links TRBV6-1 to TRBJ2-7; 7 nucleotides line up with TRBD1. J lost 5 bases, V lost 3 bases, and 10 bases had no gene match. Looked up from germline, CDR1 is MNHNS and CDR2 is SASEGT. The CDR3 spans 15 residues. The CDR3 sequence: CASSDTYRGHHEQYF. The CDR3 DNA sequence: TGTGCCAGCAGTGATACATACAGGGGACACCACGAGCAGTACTTC.

This clone was found a few times. J is TRBJ1-6 and V is TRBV28, with TRBD1 matching 9 bases. Germline CDR1 is MDHEN and CDR2 is SYDVKM. After removal of 5 bases from V and 7 bases from J, the junction contained 6 bases not matched to a gene. The CDR3 is made up of 15 amino acids. CDR3 bases: TGTGCCAGCAGTGCCTCCGGGACAGGGAATTCACCCCTCCACTTT. Translation gives CASSASGTGNSPLHF.

The V call is TRBV30, the J call TRBJ2-4; no definite D call. This CDR3 spans 13 amino acids. V dropped 3 bases and J dropped 8 bases, with 14 bases sitting between them. The germline V gene has CDR1 GTSNPN and CDR2 SVGIG (reference sequence). CDR3 nucleotide sequence: TGTGCCTGGAGCCCCGGTATTCGGGACATTCAGTACTTC. It specifies CAWSPGIRDIQYF. Looking up the rest from reference TRBV30 and TRBJ2-4 gives the full variable domain: SQTIHQWPATLVQPVGSPLSLECTVEGTSNPNLYWYRQAAGRGLQLLFYSVGIGQISSEVPQNLSASRPQDRQFILSSKKLLLSDSGFYLCAWSPGIRDIQYFGAGTRLSVL.

In its sample, this clone was seen a few times. The V gene is TRBV4-3, the J gene TRBJ2-3, with 7 bases matching TRBD2. The germline CDR1 and CDR2 sequences are LGHNA and YSLEER. V was clipped by 0 bases and J by 6 bases; unmatched bases: 12. The CDR3 extends over 17 amino acids. The CDR3 DNA is TGCGCCAGCAGCCAAGAAGTTCCGGACTCAGCGGGGGATACGCAGTATTTT. It specifies CASSQEVPDSAGDTQYF.

The chain uses TRBV6-5 and TRBJ1-4; D perhaps matches TRBD1 (6 bases). CDR3 size: 15 residues. The V gene's germline CDR1 is MNHEY and CDR2 SVGAGI. Trimming cost V 8 bases and J 5 bases, with 18 bases left between them. CDR3: CASRSNDRRNEKLFF. In DNA, the CDR3 is TGTGCCAGCCGGAGTAACGACAGGCGAAATGAAAAACTGTTTTTT.

This chain links TRBV5-4 with TRBJ1-4; D is ambiguous. The germline V and J ends were trimmed by 2 bases and 5 bases, with 10 bases remaining between them. This CDR3 has 14 amino acids. The germline gives CDR1 SGHNT, CDR2 YYREEE (reference sequence). The CDR3 region has the DNA TGTGCCAGCAGCTTTTACGGGATCAATGAAAAACTGTTTTTT. As protein: CASSFYGINEKLFF.

This clone showed up just a few times. The chain couples TRBV30 to TRBJ2-2; TRBD2 might be the D (6 bases). The length of the CDR3 is 14 residues. In germline, CDR1 is GTSNPN, CDR2 SVGIG (reference sequence). V was cut by 4 bases and J by 5 bases, with 14 bases left in between. CDR3 region: CAWISGDGTGELFF. The CDR3 DNA reads TGTGCCTGGATTTCGGGGGACGGGACCGGGGAGCTGTTTTTT.

The J gene is TRBJ2-3, the V gene TRBV7-9; perhaps TRBD2 as D (5 bases). V was clipped by 2 bases and J by 6 bases, with 12 bases between them. Germline V CDR1 and CDR2: SEHNR, FQNEAQ (reference sequence). There are 14 residues in the CDR3. The CDR3 spells CASSLIRDQDTQYF. The CDR3 DNA sequence: TGTGCCAGCAGCTTAATACGGGATCAGGATACGCAGTATTTT.

This chain links TRBV4-1 with TRBJ2-3, with 7 positions matching TRBD2. Germline CDR1 and CDR2: MGHRA and YSYEKL. The ends lost 3 bases at V and 2 bases at J; junction bases unmatched: 5. The CDR3 is 15 amino acids. The CDR3 DNA follows: TGCGCCAGCAGCCAGGGGAGGGATTTCACAGATACGCAGTATTTT. Translation gives CASSQGRDFTDTQYF.

This clone appeared a few times. The chain is built from TRBV4-3 and TRBJ1-1; D ambiguous. Trimming left V 0 bases short and J 3 bases short, with 11 bases between. CDR3 length equals 15 residues. The germline V gene has CDR1 LGHNA and CDR2 YSLEER. CDR3 residues: CASSQEGRGYTEAFF. The CDR3 nucleotides read TGCGCCAGCAGCCAAGAAGGACGCGGGTACACTGAAGCTTTCTTT.

This clone was detected once. This rearrangement joins TRBV6-5 to TRBJ2-7, with 7 bases fitting TRBD1. V lost 6 bases and J lost 2; bases outside the gene matches: 7. The CDR3 consists of 14 residues. Germline-derived CDR1 and CDR2 are MNHEY and SVGAGI. This CDR3 reads CASRTRQGTYEQYF. DNA of the CDR3: TGTGCCAGCAGGACCCGACAGGGTACCTACGAGCAGTACTTC.

The chain has TRBV5-4 and TRBJ2-7; 8 bases fit TRBD2. V dropped 4 bases and J dropped 1; count of bases not matched to a gene: 7. The CDR3 runs to 15 residues. CDR1 is SGHNT, CDR2 YYREEE, per germline (reference sequence). This CDR3 is CASSPGGAGSYEQYF. The CDR3 nucleotides read TGTGCCAGCAGCCCCGGGGGGGCTGGGTCCTACGAGCAGTACTTC.

This clone was observed a few times. The J gene is TRBJ2-7, the V gene TRBV7-9; TRBD1 agrees at 9 bases. The CDR3 runs to 14 residues. The trim removed 4 bases at V and 5 bases at J, leaving 6 bases unmatched. Germline V gene data show CDR1 as SEHNR and CDR2 as FQNEAQ (reference sequence). CDR3 bases: TGTGCCAGCAGCTCGACAGGGGGTGAAGACGAGCAGTACTTC. This gives the protein CASSSTGGEDEQYF.

The DNA of the CDR3 is TGTGCCAGCAGCTTAGTACGAGGTAACACTGAAGCTTTCTTT. It yields the protein CASSLVRGNTEAFF. The V and J genes are TRBV7-3 and TRBJ1-1; D not resolved. V was shortened by 2 bases and J by 2 bases, with 9 bases between the two germline ends. Per germline, CDR1 SGHTA and CDR2 FQGTGA. The CDR3 has 14 amino acids.

This clone was picked up a small number of times. The CDR3 bases are TGTGCCATGTCGGACAGGGGAGGTACTGAAGCTTTCTTT. This translates into CAMSDRGGTEAFF. J is TRBJ1-1 and V is TRBV10-3; 9 bases fit TRBD1. The CDR3 has 13 residues. Unmatched junction bases numbered 7, after V lost 9 bases and J lost 5 bases. CDR1 is ENHRY, CDR2 SYGVKD, per germline.

The chain joins TRBV19 to TRBJ1-5; a possible D gene is TRBD1 (6 bases). Trimming removed 3 bases from V and 2 bases from J, with 17 bases in between. The V gene's germline CDR1 is LNHDA and CDR2 SQIVND (reference sequence). This CDR3 is 17 amino acids long. CDR3 protein: CASSIPRDTKGNQPQHF. CDR3 nucleotide sequence: TGTGCCAGTAGTATCCCCAGGGACACTAAAGGCAATCAGCCCCAGCATTTT.

The chain joins TRBV7-2 to TRBJ1-1, with D unclear. The V and J ends lost 4 bases and 3 bases respectively, with 12 bases between them. CDR1 and CDR2 from the germline V gene are SGHTA and FQGNSA. This CDR3 contains 14 residues. CDR3: CASSYSGVYTEAFF. CDR3 bases: TGTGCCAGCAGCTACAGTGGTGTTTACACTGAAGCTTTCTTT.

In DNA form, the CDR3 reads TGTGCCAGCAGCGCGCGTCAGCCCCAGCATTTT. It is translated as CASSARQPQHF. The V and J genes are TRBV7-2 and TRBJ1-5, with D unclear. V lost 5 bases and J lost 6, with 5 bases in between. Germline V gene data show CDR1 as SGHTA and CDR2 as FQGNSA. This CDR3 has 11 residues. Full variable domain (missing parts from reference TRBV7-2 and TRBJ1-5): GAGVSQSPSNKVTEKGKDVELRCDPISGHTALYWYRQSLGQGLEFLIYFQGNSAPDKSGLPSDRFSAERTGGSVSTLTIQRTQQEDSAVYLCASSARQPQHFGDGTRLSIL.

The chain joins TRBV7-2 to TRBJ2-5; no clear D. In germline, CDR1 is SGHTA, CDR2 FQGNSA. This CDR3 is 13 amino acids long. Trimming took off 4 bases at V and 5 bases at J, with 11 bases between the two ends. The DNA for the CDR3 is TGTGCCAGCAGCTCCATCCCCCAGGAGACCCAGTACTTC. Residues: CASSSIPQETQYF. Full variable domain (missing parts from reference TRBV7-2 and TRBJ2-5): GAGVSQSPSNKVTEKGKDVELRCDPISGHTALYWYRQSLGQGLEFLIYFQGNSAPDKSGLPSDRFSAERTGGSVSTLTIQRTQQEDSAVYLCASSSIPQETQYFGPGTRLLVL.

The J gene is TRBJ2-1, the V gene TRBV11-3; 8 nucleotides align to TRBD1. Germline trimming cut 1 base from V and 4 bases from J; bases unmatched to any gene: 9. This CDR3 is 17 amino acids long. From germline, CDR1 is SGHNT and CDR2 YENEEA. As DNA, the CDR3 is TGTGCCAGCAGCTTAGTGACGGTGACAGGGGTATACAATGAGCAGTTCTTC. Its translation is CASSLVTVTGVYNEQFF. Supplemented by reference TRBV11-3 and TRBJ2-1, the full variable domain reads EAGVVQSPRYKIIEKKQPVAFWCNPISGHNTLYWYLQNLGQGPELLIRYENEEAVDDSQLPKDRFSAERLKGVDSTLKIQPAELGDSAVYLCASSLVTVTGVYNEQFFGPGTRLTVL.

CDR3: CASSSRDRELWYGYTF. The CDR3 bases are TGTGCCAGCAGCTCCCGGGACAGGGAGTTGTGGTATGGCTACACCTTC. The chain carries TRBV5-4 and TRBJ1-2, with 9 bases identical to TRBD1. The CDR3 is 16 residues long. CDR1 is SGHNT and CDR2 is YYREEE in the germline V gene (reference sequence). V was clipped by 3 bases and J by 5 bases; unmatched bases: 11. The variable domain in full, with the rest retrieved from reference TRBV5-4 and TRBJ1-2, is ETGVTQSPTHLIKTRGQQVTLRCSSQSGHNTVSWYQQALGQGPQFIFQYYREEENGRGNFPPRFSGLQFPNYSSELNVNALELDDSALYLCASSSRDRELWYGYTFGSGTRLTVV.

The chain combines TRBV28 with TRBJ2-4; tentative D call: TRBD1 (5 bases). The CDR3 runs to 14 residues. Germline CDR1 MDHEN, CDR2 SYDVKM. The V end was cut by 10 bases, the J end by 2 bases, with 15 bases between. As DNA, the CDR3 is TGTGCCATATCCCCCCAGGGTACCAAAAACATTCAGTACTTC. Translating gives CAISPQGTKNIQYF.